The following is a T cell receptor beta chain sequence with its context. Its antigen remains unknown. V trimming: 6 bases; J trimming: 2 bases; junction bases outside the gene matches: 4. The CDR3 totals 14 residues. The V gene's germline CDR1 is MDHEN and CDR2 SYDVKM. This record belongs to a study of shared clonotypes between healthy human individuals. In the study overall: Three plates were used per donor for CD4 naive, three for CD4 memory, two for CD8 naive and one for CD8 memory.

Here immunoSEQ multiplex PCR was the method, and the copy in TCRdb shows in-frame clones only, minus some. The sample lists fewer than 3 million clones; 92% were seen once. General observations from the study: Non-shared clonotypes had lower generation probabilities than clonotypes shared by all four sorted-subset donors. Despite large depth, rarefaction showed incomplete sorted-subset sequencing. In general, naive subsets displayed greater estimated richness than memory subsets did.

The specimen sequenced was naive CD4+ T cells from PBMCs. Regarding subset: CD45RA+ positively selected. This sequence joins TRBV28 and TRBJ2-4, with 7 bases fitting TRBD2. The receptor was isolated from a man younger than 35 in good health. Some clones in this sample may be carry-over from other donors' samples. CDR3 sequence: CASRTGGSKNIQYF. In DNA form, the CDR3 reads TGTGCCAGCAGGACGGGGGGATCCAAAAACATTCAGTACTTC. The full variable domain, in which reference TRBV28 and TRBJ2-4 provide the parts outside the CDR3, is DVKVTQSSRYLVKRTGEKVFLECVQDMDHENMFWYRQDPGLGLRLIYFSYDVKMKEKGDIPEGYSVSREKKERFSLILESASTNQTSMYLCASRTGGSKNIQYFGAGTRLSVL.